This is a list of T cell receptor beta chains from one sample in a study of T cells in Graves' hyperthyroidism and ophthalmopathy. MiXCR, applied by TCRdb to the multiplex PCR reads, yields one record per CDR3 protein. The table records 500,000 to 550,000 distinct CDR3 sequences, less than 25% of them present only once. The sequencing input was blood. Every receptor here comes from a man younger than 35 with Graves' hyperthyroidism. The CDR3 runs from the conserved cysteine through the conserved F or W. A D gene is named only where the DNA matches it firmly. Clone size is shown for a subset of rows, as once, few, many or a class of expanded clone.

clone_size,j_call,d_call,v_call,cdr3_aa,cdr3_nt
many,TRBJ2-7,TRBD1,TRBV20-1,CSAKEGDRGYEQYF,TGCAGTGCCAAAGAGGGTGACAGGGGGTACGAGCAGTACTTC
many,TRBJ1-1,-,TRBV20-1,CSAREEAGGAFF,TGCAGTGCTAGGGAGGAGGCGGGCGGAGCTTTCTTT
-,TRBJ1-5,-,TRBV20-1,CSARDRFRSNQPQHF,TGCAGTGCTAGAGATCGTTTTCGGAGCAATCAGCCCCAGCATTTT
-,TRBJ2-5,TRBD1,TRBV7-6,CASSGRSYRGQETQYF,TGTGCCAGCAGTGGCCGCTCCTACAGGGGACAAGAGACCCAGTACTTC
-,TRBJ1-2,TRBD1,TRBV28,CASRPVIRDRGLGGYTF,TGTGCCAGCAGGCCCGTGATCCGGGACAGGGGCCTCGGCGGCTACACCTTC
many,TRBJ1-2,-,TRBV12-3/TRBV12-4,CASSSDIYYGYTF,TGTGCCAGCAGTTCCGACATCTACTATGGCTACACCTTC
many,TRBJ1-5,TRBD1,TRBV19,CAGGQLNQPQHF,TGTGCCGGGGGACAGCTAAATCAGCCCCAGCATTTT
many,TRBJ2-5,-,TRBV12-3/TRBV12-4,CASSSPIGGLYQETQYF,TGTGCCAGCAGTTCTCCGATTGGGGGATTGTACCAAGAGACCCAGTACTTC
many,TRBJ2-5,-,TRBV19,CASKGQGKETQYF,TGTGCCAGTAAAGGGCAGGGTAAGGAGACCCAGTACTTC
few,TRBJ2-7,TRBD2,TRBV12-3/TRBV12-4,CATKRGLAGGEQYF,TGTGCCACCAAAAGGGGACTAGCGGGAGGCGAGCAGTACTTC
many,TRBJ2-7,TRBD1,TRBV28,CASTPYPGQGYEQYF,TGTGCCAGCACTCCTTACCCCGGACAGGGATACGAGCAGTACTTC
-,TRBJ2-7,-,TRBV12-3/TRBV12-4,CASSEGRLEQYF,TGTGCCAGCAGTGAGGGGCGTCTCGAGCAGTACTTC
-,TRBJ2-5,-,TRBV6-5,CASSYRTQETQYF,TGTGCCAGCAGTTACAGAACTCAAGAGACCCAGTACTTC
many,TRBJ2-7,-,TRBV6-1,CASSEQAGNNEQYF,TGTGCCAGCAGTGAACAGGCAGGGAACAACGAGCAGTACTTC
many,TRBJ1-1,-,TRBV6-1,CASTKTGFGNTEAFF,TGTGCCAGCACTAAGACAGGTTTTGGAAACACTGAAGCTTTCTTT
many,TRBJ2-6,-,TRBV5-1,CASSPSAGANVLTF,TGCGCCAGCAGCCCTAGCGCTGGGGCCAACGTCCTGACTTTC
many,TRBJ1-1,-,TRBV30,CAWGKGGGAEAFF,TGTGCCTGGGGTAAGGGGGGGGGCGCTGAAGCTTTCTTT
many,TRBJ1-5,-,TRBV27,CASSSRGPSQPQHF,TGTGCCAGCAGTTCAAGAGGGCCCAGCCAGCCCCAGCATTTT
many,TRBJ2-7,-,TRBV7-9,CASSLAGITYEQYF,TGTGCCAGCAGCTTAGCAGGGATAACCTACGAGCAGTACTTC
-,TRBJ2-7,-,TRBV6-1,CASSEAEGAYEQYF,TGTGCCAGCAGTGAAGCGGAAGGGGCCTACGAGCAGTACTTC
few,TRBJ1-2,-,TRBV29-1,CSVERDGYTF,TGCAGCGTTGAGAGGGATGGCTACACCTTC
few,TRBJ1-1,-,TRBV7-9,CASSLATGAYTEAFF,TGTGCCAGCAGCTTAGCGACAGGAGCGTACACTGAAGCTTTCTTT
many,TRBJ2-7,TRBD1,TRBV28,CASSPWDRVYEQYF,TGTGCCAGCAGCCCGTGGGACAGGGTCTACGAGCAGTACTTC
many,TRBJ1-5,-,TRBV6-1,CASSEARDRGWNQPQHF,TGTGCCAGCAGTGAAGCGCGGGACCGCGGGTGGAATCAGCCCCAGCATTTT
-,TRBJ2-7,-,TRBV4-1,CASSQVDGQANEQYF,TGCGCCAGCAGCCAAGTCGACGGACAAGCCAACGAGCAGTACTTC
many,TRBJ2-2,-,TRBV7-9,CASSTSFTGELFF,TGTGCCAGCAGCACCTCTTTCACCGGGGAGCTGTTTTTT
-,TRBJ1-1,-,TRBV6-5,CASSSEVAGRMNTEAFF,TGTGCCAGCAGTTCGGAGGTCGCTGGCAGAATGAACACTGAAGCTTTCTTT
many,TRBJ2-2,-,TRBV11-1,CASSFAMRAVNTGELFF,TGTGCCAGCAGCTTTGCGATGAGGGCAGTGAACACCGGGGAGCTGTTTTTT
few,TRBJ1-2,-,TRBV28,CASRLGGNYGYTF,TGTGCCAGCAGATTAGGGGGAAACTATGGCTACACCTTC
few,TRBJ1-2,-,TRBV15,CATSRKQGYTF,TGTGCCACCAGCAGAAAACAGGGCTACACCTTC
many,TRBJ1-1,-,TRBV7-9,CASSSTVGTEAFF,TGTGCCAGCAGCTCGACAGTTGGCACTGAAGCTTTCTTT
many,TRBJ2-5,-,TRBV13,CASSLGDIRQETQYF,TGTGCCAGCAGCTTAGGGGACATTCGACAAGAGACCCAGTACTTC
many,TRBJ2-7,-,TRBV19,CASSFAKDYEQYF,TGTGCCAGTAGTTTCGCCAAGGACTACGAGCAGTACTTC
many,TRBJ2-7,-,TRBV5-1,CASSIYTGYEQYF,TGCGCCAGCAGTATTTATACAGGCTACGAGCAGTACTTC
few,TRBJ1-2,TRBD1,TRBV20-1,CSAQTGAFEYGYTF,TGCAGTGCCCAGACAGGGGCCTTTGAATATGGCTACACCTTC
-,TRBJ2-5,TRBD2,TRBV15,CATSAPGRGAKEETQYF,TGTGCCACCAGCGCCCCGGGGCGGGGGGCGAAGGAAGAGACCCAGTACTTC
many,TRBJ1-3,-,TRBV19,CASSATLAAGSGNTIYF,TGTGCCAGTAGCGCCACACTTGCAGCGGGCTCTGGAAACACCATATATTTT
many,TRBJ1-5,TRBD1,TRBV19,CASTPDRNSNQPQHF,TGTGCCAGTACCCCGGACAGGAATAGCAATCAGCCCCAGCATTTT
many,TRBJ2-5,-,TRBV19,CASSVGDQTQYF,TGTGCCAGTTCGGTCGGGGACCAGACCCAGTACTTC
many,TRBJ2-7,TRBD1,TRBV2,CASRETGAYEQYF,TGTGCCAGCAGGGAGACAGGGGCCTACGAGCAGTACTTC
-,TRBJ2-3,-,TRBV10-3,CAISESGRTTDTQYF,TGTGCCATCAGTGAGTCTGGCAGGACCACAGATACGCAGTATTTT
many,TRBJ2-7,-,TRBV6-5,CASSYIGRFYEQYF,TGTGCCAGCAGTTATATCGGGCGCTTCTACGAGCAGTACTTC
few,TRBJ2-7,-,TRBV11-2,CASTGGPTKAYEQYF,TGTGCCAGCACCGGGGGACCTACCAAAGCCTACGAGCAGTACTTC
many,TRBJ1-2,TRBD1,TRBV12-3/TRBV12-4,CASSITGDYGYTF,TGTGCCAGCAGTATAACAGGGGACTATGGCTACACCTTC
many,TRBJ1-1,TRBD1,TRBV19,CASTNTGVFTEAFF,TGTGCCAGTACTAACACAGGGGTTTTCACTGAAGCTTTCTTT
many,TRBJ1-5,TRBD1,TRBV6-1,CASSAGQDYSNQPQHF,TGTGCCAGCAGTGCGGGACAGGATTATAGCAATCAGCCCCAGCATTTT
many,TRBJ1-1,-,TRBV20-1,CSARVLGNLNTEAFF,TGCAGTGCTAGAGTTCTTGGCAACCTGAACACTGAAGCTTTCTTT
many,TRBJ2-6,-,TRBV12-3/TRBV12-4,CASKGAGANVLTF,TGTGCCAGCAAGGGGGCTGGGGCCAACGTCCTGACTTTC
many,TRBJ1-1,-,TRBV15,CATSRRGNTEAFF,TGTGCCACCTCGAGGAGGGGAAACACTGAAGCTTTCTTT
many,TRBJ1-1,TRBD1,TRBV6-5,CASTHGQGVTAFF,TGTGCCAGCACCCACGGACAGGGGGTAACAGCTTTCTTT
once,TRBJ2-5,TRBD2,TRBV28,CATWTSGRETQYF,TGTGCCACCTGGACTAGCGGGAGGGAGACCCAGTACTTC
many,TRBJ1-2,-,TRBV19,CASSIPSRSYGYTF,TGTGCCAGTAGTATTCCATCGAGGAGTTATGGCTACACCTTC
-,TRBJ2-2,-,TRBV10-3,CATPSRQECTGELFF,TGTGCCACACCTTCCCGTCAGGAGTGCACCGGGGAGCTGTTTTTT
many,TRBJ1-1,TRBD1,TRBV14,CASSRLTGGRNTEAFF,TGTGCCAGCAGCCGCCTGACAGGGGGCAGGAACACTGAAGCTTTCTTT
many,TRBJ1-2,TRBD1,TRBV12-5,CASGGTGVESGYTF,TGTGCTAGTGGTGGGACAGGGGTCGAGAGTGGCTACACCTTC